This T cell receptor beta chain stems from a study of T cell responses to AZD1222 COVID-19 vaccine. Study conclusions and caveats: Most donors were white British, females outnumbered males, and clonal diversity was possibly underestimated.

Of note for this clone: As yet, its antigen is unknown.

Sequenced by immunoSEQ multiplex PCR; TCRdb stores in-frame clones only, minus some. The data show roughly 190,000 clones, roughly 93% seen once. The TCR originated in an adult in good health. The sample consisted of peripheral blood, taken on day 0 of AZD1222 vaccination.

CDR3 in amino acids: CASSVGTSGGAHSSTGELFF. CDR3 in DNA: TGTGCCAGCAGCGTAGGGACTAGCGGGGGAGCCCACTCGAGCACCGGGGAGCTGTTTTTT. V is TRBV9 and J is TRBJ2-2; 13 bases match TRBD2. The CDR3 covers 20 residues. The germline CDR1 and CDR2 sequences are SGDLS and YYNGEE. Losses at the gene ends were 0 bases for V and 4 bases for J; bases not matched to a gene: 12.